The clone carrying this T cell receptor (beta chain) was recorded many times. Germline V gene sequence: CDR1 SGHAT, CDR2 FQNNGV. Deletions cut 5 bases from V and 9 bases from J, with 16 bases between. This CDR3 has 13 amino acids. These data originate in a study of T cells after yellow fever vaccination. The study made its TCR cDNA through 5'RACE template switching. That step introduced a universal primer site along with UMIs. TCRdb recomputed calls from the 5' RACE reads with MiXCR, one row per CDR3 protein. The sample consists of 300,000 to 400,000 distinct CDR3 sequences, around 12% of them appearing once.

The sequence came from a man aged 18-30 years who received the YFV17D yellow fever vaccine. The specimen was CD4+ T cells sorted from PBMCs, collected 15 days after the yellow fever booster vaccination. The chain couples TRBV11-2 to TRBJ1-2; D gene ambiguous. Here the CDR3 DNA reads TGTGCCAGCAGCACCGAGGCGACTAGTCGCTACACCTTC. This codes for CASSTEATSRYTF.